Listed below are T cell receptor beta chains from one sample, sequenced in a study of radiotherapy plus CTLA-4 blockade in lung cancer. Generated by immunoSEQ multiplex PCR, the TCRdb table keeps only in-frame clones and is missing some. The data contain tens of thousands of clones, 65% to 80% of them seen just once; the ten biggest clones take up roughly 15%. Sequencing used peripheral blood, obtained from a patient treated with radiotherapy plus ipilimumab. All receptors come from a human donor with non-small cell lung cancer who had a complete response to radiotherapy plus ipilimumab. Both conserved end residues are part of each CDR3. A D gene is named only where the DNA matches it firmly. Clone size is not always given. Where it is, it says once, few, many or a class for expanded clones.

j_call v_call clone_size d_call cdr3_nt cdr3_aa
TRBJ1-3 TRBV11-2 NA TRBD1 TGTGCCAGCAGCCTCAGGACAGGGGGCGGAAACACCATATATTTT CASSLRTGGGNTIYF
TRBJ2-3 TRBV7-6 NA NA TGTGCCAGCAGCCAAGACAGGTCCGTCACAGATACGCAGTATTTT CASSQDRSVTDTQYF
TRBJ1-5 TRBV28 NA TRBD1 TGTGCCAGCAGTTTGGCAGGGGGGTATCAGCCCCAGCATTTT CASSLAGGYQPQHF
TRBJ1-5 TRBV7-2 NA NA TGTGCCAGCAGCTCCGAACAGGGCAATCAGCCCCAGCATTTT CASSSEQGNQPQHF
TRBJ2-1 TRBV5-6 NA TRBD1 TGTGCCAGCACGGGACAGGGAAGAAACAATGAGCAGTTCTTC CASTGQGRNNEQFF
TRBJ1-1 TRBV7-8 NA NA TGTGCCAGCAGCTTAGGGGGGCCGAACACTGAAGCTTTCTTT CASSLGGPNTEAFF
TRBJ1-2 TRBV4-1 NA NA TGCGCCAGCAGCCAAGGGGCAGGGTCGAACTATGGCTACACCTTC CASSQGAGSNYGYTF
TRBJ2-7 TRBV7-8 NA NA TGTGCCAGCAGCTTAGGCGTGGCCTACGAGCAGTACTTC CASSLGVAYEQYF
TRBJ1-2 TRBV29-1 few NA TGCAGCGTTGAAGAAGGGAGGACTGGCTACACCTTC CSVEEGRTGYTF
TRBJ2-5 TRBV4-1 NA TRBD2 TGCGCCAGCAGCCAAGAAGGGACTATACAAGAGACCCAGTACTTC CASSQEGTIQETQYF
TRBJ2-3 TRBV7-2 NA TRBD1 TGTGCCAGCAGCTTAAGACAGGGAGGCACAGATACGCAGTATTTT CASSLRQGGTDTQYF
TRBJ1-4 TRBV5-1 once NA TGCGCCAGCAGCTTGGCCGGGACACCCGAAAAACTGTTTTTT CASSLAGTPEKLFF
TRBJ1-1 TRBV29-1 NA TRBD1 TGCAGCTCATATGGGGGACAGTTGAACACTGAAGCTTTCTTT CSSYGGQLNTEAFF
TRBJ2-3 TRBV7-8 NA TRBD2 TGTGCCAGCAGCTGGACCGGTGGGGGGGTGCAAGATACGCAGTATTTT CASSWTGGGVQDTQYF
TRBJ1-6 TRBV28 NA NA TGTGCCAGCAGGGGACAAGTCACAGGAGTTCGCCGGAATTCACCCCTCCACTTT CASRGQVTGVRRNSPLHF
TRBJ1-5 TRBV30 few NA TGTGCCTGGAGCCAGTATAGCAATCAGCCCCAGCATTTT CAWSQYSNQPQHF
TRBJ1-2 TRBV7-2 NA TRBD1 TGTGCCAGTCAATCTATTAGGGACAGGGAAGGGGGCTACACCTTC CASQSIRDREGGYTF
TRBJ2-2 TRBV7-9 NA NA TGTGCCAGCGAGATTTTAACTACCGGGGAGCTGTTTTTT CASEILTTGELFF
TRBJ2-5 TRBV2 NA TRBD1 TGTGCCAGCAGTGCTCCTCGGACAGGGATAGAGACCCAGTACTTC CASSAPRTGIETQYF
TRBJ1-2 TRBV7-9 few NA TGTGCCAGCAGCTTAGTATCGGGGTCTGGGGGCTACACCTTC CASSLVSGSGGYTF
TRBJ2-1 TRBV14 once TRBD1 TGTGCCAGCAGCCATCCCCGGGACAGGGAATACAATGAGCAGTTCTTC CASSHPRDREYNEQFF
TRBJ1-2 TRBV10-3 NA TRBD1 TGTGCCATCAGAGGGACAGGAACCGCAAACTATGGCTACACCTTC CAIRGTGTANYGYTF
TRBJ2-5 TRBV7-9 NA NA TGTGCCAGCAGCTTAGGGGACCGGGACCCCAGGGGAGAGACCCAGTACTTC CASSLGDRDPRGETQYF
TRBJ2-2 TRBV7-7 NA TRBD1 TGTGCTAGCGGAACAGGGGGCACCGGGGAGCTGTTTTTT CASGTGGTGELFF
TRBJ2-1 TRBV7-9 NA NA TGTGCCAGCAGCGGAAGGGGTGGTGAGCAGTTCTTC CASSGRGGEQFF
TRBJ2-3 TRBV15 NA TRBD2 TGTGCCACCAGCGGATCGAGCGGGAGATGGACAGATACGCAGTATTTT CATSGSSGRWTDTQYF
TRBJ1-2 TRBV7-2 NA TRBD1 TGTGCCAGCAGCTTAGCTTCCGGGACAGGGGGCCATGGCTACACCTTC CASSLASGTGGHGYTF
TRBJ2-3 TRBV27 few NA TGTGCCAGCAGAAATGGCGGGAAGGGGGCCGATACGCAGTATTTT CASRNGGKGADTQYF
TRBJ2-2 TRBV7-2 NA NA TGTGCCAGCAGCCCTCGGGGAATGGGGGAGCTGTTTTTT CASSPRGMGELFF
TRBJ2-1 TRBV27 NA NA TGTGCCAGCAGTCCGGGACTCGTGAGCTCCTACAATGAGCAGTTCTTC CASSPGLVSSYNEQFF
TRBJ1-4 TRBV13 NA NA TGTGCCAGCAGCTTTCGACAGTATAATGAAAAACTGTTTTTT CASSFRQYNEKLFF
TRBJ1-6 TRBV19 NA NA TGTGCCAGTAATGCAGGGGAGGGAGTGGCCCTCCACTTT CASNAGEGVALHF
TRBJ2-5 TRBV4-1 NA TRBD1 TGCGCCAGCAGCCAAGATAGGACAGGGGGGTGGGAGACCCAGTACTTC CASSQDRTGGWETQYF
TRBJ2-7 TRBV30 NA TRBD1 TGTGCCTGGAGTCTTACACTTCTTAGACAGGGGGCGGTCGAATCCTACGAGCAGTACTTC CAWSLTLLRQGAVESYEQYF
TRBJ2-3 TRBV5-1 NA NA TGCGCCAGCAGCTTGGTTAGCGACGACACAGATACGCAGTATTTT CASSLVSDDTDTQYF
TRBJ1-3 TRBV18 NA TRBD1 TGTGCCAGCTCAGCCAGGGGGTATCAAGCCGGAAACACCATATATTTT CASSARGYQAGNTIYF
TRBJ2-1 TRBV6-1 NA TRBD2 TGTGCCAGCAGGCTGACTAGCGGACCCTACAATGAGCAGTTCTTC CASRLTSGPYNEQFF
TRBJ1-2 TRBV7-9 NA TRBD1 TGTGCCAGCAGCCCTCCCGGGACAGGAACTTATGGCTACACCTTC CASSPPGTGTYGYTF
TRBJ1-6 TRBV5-1 NA TRBD1 TGCGCCAGCAGCCGGACAGGGGGGAATTCACCCCTCCACTTT CASSRTGGNSPLHF
TRBJ2-7 TRBV7-2 NA NA TGTGCCAGCAGCTTAGTTTTTAGCTACGAGCAGTACTTC CASSLVFSYEQYF
TRBJ2-5 TRBV7-9 NA TRBD1 TGTGCCAGCAGCTTAGCAGACAGGGTGGGGCGAGAGACCCAGTACTTC CASSLADRVGRETQYF
TRBJ1-6 TRBV25-1 once TRBD1 TGTGCCAGCAGTGATTCAGGACAGGGTCGAAATTCACCCCTCCACTTT CASSDSGQGRNSPLHF
TRBJ1-2 TRBV19 NA NA TGTGCCAGTAGTACCGCCCTGGGGCAGGGGATTAATATTAACTATGGCTACACCTTC CASSTALGQGININYGYTF
TRBJ1-1 TRBV5-5 NA NA TGTGCCAGCATGGGGGCTAGTTTCACTGAAGCTTTCTTT CASMGASFTEAFF
TRBJ2-5 TRBV4-1 NA NA TGCGCCAGCAGCCAAGGAGGGCAGGATAGAGAGACCCAGTACTTC CASSQGGQDRETQYF
TRBJ2-1 TRBV6-5 NA NA TGTGCCAGCAGCTCCCCGGATGAGCAGTTCTTC CASSSPDEQFF
TRBJ1-1 TRBV6-5 once NA TGTGCCAGCAGCTGGGGGGGAAAGAACACTGAAGCTTTCTTT CASSWGGKNTEAFF
TRBJ2-3 TRBV19 NA NA TGTGCCAGTAGTATCTCTAGCGCAGATACGCAGTATTTT CASSISSADTQYF
TRBJ1-5 TRBV7-2 few TRBD1 TGTGCCAGCAGCTTCGGGACAGGGGCTAATCAGCCCCAGCATTTT CASSFGTGANQPQHF
TRBJ2-3 TRBV27 NA TRBD1 TGTGCCAGCAGATATTGGGGACAGGGGGAGACAGATACGCAGTATTTT CASRYWGQGETDTQYF
TRBJ2-3 TRBV30 NA NA TGTGCCTGGAGTCGGGGGGCGAGCACAGATACGCAGTATTTT CAWSRGASTDTQYF
TRBJ2-1 TRBV7-2 NA NA TGTGCCAGCAGCTCACAGAGTCTATACAATGAGCAGTTCTTC CASSSQSLYNEQFF